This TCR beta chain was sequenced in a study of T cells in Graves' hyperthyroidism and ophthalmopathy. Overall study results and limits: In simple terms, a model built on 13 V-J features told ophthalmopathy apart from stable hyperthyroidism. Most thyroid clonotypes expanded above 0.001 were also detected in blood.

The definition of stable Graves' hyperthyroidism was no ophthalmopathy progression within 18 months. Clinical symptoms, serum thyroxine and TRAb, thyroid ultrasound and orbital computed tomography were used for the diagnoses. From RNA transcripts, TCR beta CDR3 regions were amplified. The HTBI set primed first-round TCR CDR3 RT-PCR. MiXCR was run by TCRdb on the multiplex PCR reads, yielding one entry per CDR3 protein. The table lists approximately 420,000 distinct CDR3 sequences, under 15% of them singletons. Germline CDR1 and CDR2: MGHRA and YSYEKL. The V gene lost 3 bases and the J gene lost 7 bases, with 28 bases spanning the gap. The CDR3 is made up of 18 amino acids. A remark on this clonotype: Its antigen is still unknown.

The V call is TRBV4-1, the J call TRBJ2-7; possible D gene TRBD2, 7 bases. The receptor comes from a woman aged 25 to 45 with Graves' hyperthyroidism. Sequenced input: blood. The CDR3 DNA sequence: TGCGCCAGCAGCCAGAGCCGCCGGGGGGCCGACCCCACCGGAGAGCAGTACTTC. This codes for CASSQSRRGADPTGEQYF.